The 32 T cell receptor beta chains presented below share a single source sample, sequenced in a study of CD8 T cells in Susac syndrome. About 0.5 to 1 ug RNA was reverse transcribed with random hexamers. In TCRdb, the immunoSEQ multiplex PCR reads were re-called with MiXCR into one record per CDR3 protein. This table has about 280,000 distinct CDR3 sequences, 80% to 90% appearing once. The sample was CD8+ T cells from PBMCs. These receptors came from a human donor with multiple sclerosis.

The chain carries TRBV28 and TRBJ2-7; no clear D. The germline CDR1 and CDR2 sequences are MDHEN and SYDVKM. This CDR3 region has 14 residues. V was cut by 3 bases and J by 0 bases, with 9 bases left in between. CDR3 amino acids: CASSFSATSYEQYF. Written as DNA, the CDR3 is TGTGCCAGCAGTTTTTCAGCGACCTCCTACGAGCAGTACTTC.

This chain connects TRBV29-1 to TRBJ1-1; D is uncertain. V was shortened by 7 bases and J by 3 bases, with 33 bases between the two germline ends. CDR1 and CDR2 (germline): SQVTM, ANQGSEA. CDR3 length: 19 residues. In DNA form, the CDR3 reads TGCAGCGGGACTTCTCCAGACCTCGGGTTAATTTTAAGGGACACTGAAGCTTTCTTT. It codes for CSGTSPDLGLILRDTEAFF.

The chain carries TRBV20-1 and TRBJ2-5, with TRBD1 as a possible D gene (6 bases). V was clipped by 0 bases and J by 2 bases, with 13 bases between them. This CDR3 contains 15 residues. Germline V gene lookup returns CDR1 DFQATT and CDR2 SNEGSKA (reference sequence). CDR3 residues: CSARDRTALQETQYF. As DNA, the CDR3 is TGCAGTGCTAGAGATCGGACAGCTCTTCAAGAGACCCAGTACTTC.

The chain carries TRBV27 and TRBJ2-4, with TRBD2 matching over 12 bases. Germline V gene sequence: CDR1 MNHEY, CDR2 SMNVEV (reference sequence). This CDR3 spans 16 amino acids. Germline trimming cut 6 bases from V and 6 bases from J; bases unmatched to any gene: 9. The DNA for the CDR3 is TGTGCCAGCAGCCCCCCCGGACTAGCGGGGAGAAACATTCAGTACTTC. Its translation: CASSPPGLAGRNIQYF.

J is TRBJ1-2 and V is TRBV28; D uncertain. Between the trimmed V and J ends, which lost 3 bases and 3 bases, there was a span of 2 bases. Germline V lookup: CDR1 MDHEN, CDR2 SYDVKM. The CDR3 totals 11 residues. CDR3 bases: TGTGCCAGCAGTTTCTACTATGGCTACACCTTC. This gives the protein CASSFYYGYTF.

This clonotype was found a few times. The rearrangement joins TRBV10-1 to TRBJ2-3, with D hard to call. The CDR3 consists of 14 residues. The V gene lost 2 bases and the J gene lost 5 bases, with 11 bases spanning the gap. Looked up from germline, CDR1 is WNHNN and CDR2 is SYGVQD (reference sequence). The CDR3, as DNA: TGCGCCAGCAGTGAGGGTCCTTGGGGAGATACGCAGTATTTT. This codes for CASSEGPWGDTQYF.

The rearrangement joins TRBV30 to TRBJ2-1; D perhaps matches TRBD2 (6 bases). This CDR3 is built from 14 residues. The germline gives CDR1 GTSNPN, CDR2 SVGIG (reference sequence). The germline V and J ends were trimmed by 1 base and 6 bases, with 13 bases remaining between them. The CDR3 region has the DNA TGTGCCTGGAGTGGTGGGAGGCAGGGCAATGAGCAGTTCTTC. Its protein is CAWSGGRQGNEQFF.

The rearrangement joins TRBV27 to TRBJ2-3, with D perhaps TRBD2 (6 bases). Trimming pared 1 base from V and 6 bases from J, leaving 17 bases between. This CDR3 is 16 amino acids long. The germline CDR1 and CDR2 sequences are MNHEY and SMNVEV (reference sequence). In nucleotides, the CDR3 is TGTGCCAGCAGTTTATGGGCGGCGGGGAAGCTGGATACGCAGTATTTT. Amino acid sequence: CASSLWAAGKLDTQYF.

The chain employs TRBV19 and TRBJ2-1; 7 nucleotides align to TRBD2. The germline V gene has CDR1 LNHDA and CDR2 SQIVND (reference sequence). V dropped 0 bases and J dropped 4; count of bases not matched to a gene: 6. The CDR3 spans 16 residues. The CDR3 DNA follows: TGTGCCAGTAGTATAGATAGGGAGGGGCCGTACAATGAGCAGTTCTTC. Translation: CASSIDREGPYNEQFF.

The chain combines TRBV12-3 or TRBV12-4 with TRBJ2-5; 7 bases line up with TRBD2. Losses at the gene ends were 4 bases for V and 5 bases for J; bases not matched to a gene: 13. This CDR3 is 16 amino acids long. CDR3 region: CASSSPRAGVVETQYF. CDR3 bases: TGTGCCAGCAGTTCCCCGAGGGCGGGAGTTGTGGAGACCCAGTACTTC.

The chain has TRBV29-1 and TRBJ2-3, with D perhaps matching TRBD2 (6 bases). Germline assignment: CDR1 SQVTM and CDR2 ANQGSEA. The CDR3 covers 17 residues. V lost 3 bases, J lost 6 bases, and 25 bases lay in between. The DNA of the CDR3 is TGCAGCGTTGAGTGGAGGGAGATTAGAATTGGGGCGGATACGCAGTATTTT. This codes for CSVEWREIRIGADTQYF.

CDR3 sequence (DNA): TGTGCCAGCAGTTTAGGACGAGTAGCGGGCAAAAACATTCAGTACTTC. Translating gives CASSLGRVAGKNIQYF. The J gene is TRBJ2-4, the V gene TRBV6-5; 7 bases agree with TRBD2. With 4 bases clipped from V and 3 bases from J, the junction kept 9 bases outside the gene matches. CDR1 and CDR2 (germline): MNHEY, SVGAGI. The CDR3 totals 16 residues.

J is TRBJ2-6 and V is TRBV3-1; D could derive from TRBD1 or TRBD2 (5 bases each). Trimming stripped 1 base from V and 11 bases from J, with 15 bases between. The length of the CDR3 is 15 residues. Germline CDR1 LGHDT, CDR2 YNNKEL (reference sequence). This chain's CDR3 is CASSQVSGVGDVLTF. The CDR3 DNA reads TGTGCCAGCAGCCAAGTCAGCGGAGTAGGGGACGTCCTGACTTTC.

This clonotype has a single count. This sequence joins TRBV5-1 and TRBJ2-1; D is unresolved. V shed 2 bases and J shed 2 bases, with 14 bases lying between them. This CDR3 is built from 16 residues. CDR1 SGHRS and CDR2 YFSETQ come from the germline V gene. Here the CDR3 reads CASSFHRSGTYNEQFF. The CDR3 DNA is TGCGCCAGCAGCTTCCACCGGTCTGGCACCTACAATGAGCAGTTCTTC.

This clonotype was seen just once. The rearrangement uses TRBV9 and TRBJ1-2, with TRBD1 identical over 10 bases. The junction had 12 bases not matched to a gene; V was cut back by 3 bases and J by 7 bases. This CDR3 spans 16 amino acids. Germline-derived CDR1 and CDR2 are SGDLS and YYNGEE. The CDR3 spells CASSGEGGTGVPGYTF. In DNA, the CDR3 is TGTGCCAGCAGCGGTGAAGGGGGGACAGGGGTTCCTGGCTACACCTTC.

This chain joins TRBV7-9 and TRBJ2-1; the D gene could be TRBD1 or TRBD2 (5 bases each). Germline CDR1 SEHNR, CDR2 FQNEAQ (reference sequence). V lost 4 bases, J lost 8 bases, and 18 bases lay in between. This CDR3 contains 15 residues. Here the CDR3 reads CASSSPGPPPHEQFF. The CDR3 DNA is TGTGCCAGCAGCTCACCGGGACCACCGCCCCATGAGCAGTTCTTC.

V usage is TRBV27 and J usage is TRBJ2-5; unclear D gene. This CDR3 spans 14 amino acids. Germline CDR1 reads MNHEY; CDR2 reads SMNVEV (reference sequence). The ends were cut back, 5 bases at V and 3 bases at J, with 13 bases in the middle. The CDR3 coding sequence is TGTGCCAGCAGTCCCCAACCGGCCAAAGAGACCCAGTACTTC. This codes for CASSPQPAKETQYF.

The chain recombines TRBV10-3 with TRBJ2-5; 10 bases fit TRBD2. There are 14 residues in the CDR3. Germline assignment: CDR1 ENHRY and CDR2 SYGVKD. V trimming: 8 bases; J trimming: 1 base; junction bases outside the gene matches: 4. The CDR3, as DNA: TGTGCCATCGCCTCTAGCGGGGGCCAAGAGACCCAGTACTTC. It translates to CAIASSGGQETQYF.

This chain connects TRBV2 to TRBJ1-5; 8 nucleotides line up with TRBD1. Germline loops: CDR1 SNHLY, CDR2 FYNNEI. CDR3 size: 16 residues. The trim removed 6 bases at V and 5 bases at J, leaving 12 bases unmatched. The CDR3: CASRELTTGVDQPQHF. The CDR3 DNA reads TGTGCCAGCAGAGAATTGACGACAGGGGTGGATCAGCCCCAGCATTTT.

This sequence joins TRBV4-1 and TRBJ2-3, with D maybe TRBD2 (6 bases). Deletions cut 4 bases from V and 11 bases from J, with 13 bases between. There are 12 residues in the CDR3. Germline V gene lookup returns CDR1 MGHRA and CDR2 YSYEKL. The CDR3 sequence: CASSLKGREQYF. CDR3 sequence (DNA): TGCGCCAGCAGCCTCAAGGGGCGGGAGCAGTATTTT.

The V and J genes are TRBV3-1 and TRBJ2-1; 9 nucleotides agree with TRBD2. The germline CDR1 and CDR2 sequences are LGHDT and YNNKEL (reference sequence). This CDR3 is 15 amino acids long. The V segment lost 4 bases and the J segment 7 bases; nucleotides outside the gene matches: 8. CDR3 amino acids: CASSPGLAVWNEQFF. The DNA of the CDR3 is TGTGCCAGCAGCCCGGGACTAGCAGTTTGGAATGAGCAGTTCTTC.

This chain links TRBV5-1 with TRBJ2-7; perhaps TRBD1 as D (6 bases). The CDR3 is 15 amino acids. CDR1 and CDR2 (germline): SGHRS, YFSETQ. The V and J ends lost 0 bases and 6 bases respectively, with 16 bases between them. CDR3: CASSLEAGAQGEQYF. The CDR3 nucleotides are TGCGCCAGCAGCTTGGAGGCAGGGGCCCAGGGCGAGCAGTACTTC.

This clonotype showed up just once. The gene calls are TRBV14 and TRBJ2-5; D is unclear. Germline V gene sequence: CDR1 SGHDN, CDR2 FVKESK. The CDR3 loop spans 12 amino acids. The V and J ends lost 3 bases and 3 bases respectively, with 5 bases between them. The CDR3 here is CASSHAEETQYF. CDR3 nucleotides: TGTGCCAGCAGCCACGCAGAAGAGACCCAGTACTTC.

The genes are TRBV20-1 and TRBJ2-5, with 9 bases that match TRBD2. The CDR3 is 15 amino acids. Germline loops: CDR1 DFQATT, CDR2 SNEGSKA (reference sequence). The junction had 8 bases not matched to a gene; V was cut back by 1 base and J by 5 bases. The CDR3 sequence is CSARGSGSRRETQYF. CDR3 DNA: TGCAGTGCTAGAGGTAGCGGGAGTCGCCGGGAGACCCAGTACTTC.

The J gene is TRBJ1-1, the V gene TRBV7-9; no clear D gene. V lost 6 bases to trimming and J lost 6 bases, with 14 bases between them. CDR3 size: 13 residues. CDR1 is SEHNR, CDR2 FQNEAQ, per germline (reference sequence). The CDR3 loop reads CASSPDKLAEAFF. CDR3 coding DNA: TGTGCCAGCAGTCCCGACAAACTCGCTGAAGCTTTCTTT.

The DNA for the CDR3 is TGTGCCACCGAAACGGGGACAGGACTTGGCTACACCTTC. It is translated as CATETGTGLGYTF. This chain connects TRBV2 to TRBJ1-2, with 8 positions matching TRBD1. Trimming took 10 bases from V and 7 from J; bases not matched to a gene: 11. The CDR3 length is 13 residues. The V gene's germline CDR1 is SNHLY and CDR2 FYNNEI.

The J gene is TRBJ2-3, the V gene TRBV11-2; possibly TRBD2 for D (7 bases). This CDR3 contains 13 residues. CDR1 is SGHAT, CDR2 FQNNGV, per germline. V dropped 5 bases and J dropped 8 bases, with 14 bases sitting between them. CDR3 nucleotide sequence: TGTGCCAGCAGCCCAGGGGTAGCGGGTACGCAGTATTTT. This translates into CASSPGVAGTQYF.

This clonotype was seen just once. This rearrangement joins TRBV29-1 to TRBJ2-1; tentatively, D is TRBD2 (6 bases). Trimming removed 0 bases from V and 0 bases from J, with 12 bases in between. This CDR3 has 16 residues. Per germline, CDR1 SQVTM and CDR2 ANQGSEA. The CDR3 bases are TGCAGCGTTGAAGACGGGGGTCCGAGCTCCTACAATGAGCAGTTCTTC. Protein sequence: CSVEDGGPSSYNEQFF.

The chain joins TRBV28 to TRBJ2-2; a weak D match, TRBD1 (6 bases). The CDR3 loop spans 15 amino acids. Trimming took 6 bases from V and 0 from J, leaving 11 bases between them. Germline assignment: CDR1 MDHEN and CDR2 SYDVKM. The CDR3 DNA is TGTGCCAGCAGCCGGTACAGGGCGAACACCGGGGAGCTGTTTTTT. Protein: CASSRYRANTGELFF.

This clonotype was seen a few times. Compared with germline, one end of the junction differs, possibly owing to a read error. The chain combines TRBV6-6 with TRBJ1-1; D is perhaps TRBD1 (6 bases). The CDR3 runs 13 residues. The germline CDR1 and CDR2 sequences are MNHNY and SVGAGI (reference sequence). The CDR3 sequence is CASSYTGNAEAFF. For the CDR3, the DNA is TGTGCCAGCAGTTACACAGGGAACGCTGAAGCTTTCTTT.

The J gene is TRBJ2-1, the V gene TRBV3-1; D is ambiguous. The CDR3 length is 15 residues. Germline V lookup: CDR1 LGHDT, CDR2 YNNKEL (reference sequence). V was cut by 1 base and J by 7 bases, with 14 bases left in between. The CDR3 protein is CASSQVEVLGNEQFF. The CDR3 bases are TGTGCCAGCAGCCAAGTTGAGGTCCTAGGGAATGAGCAGTTCTTC.

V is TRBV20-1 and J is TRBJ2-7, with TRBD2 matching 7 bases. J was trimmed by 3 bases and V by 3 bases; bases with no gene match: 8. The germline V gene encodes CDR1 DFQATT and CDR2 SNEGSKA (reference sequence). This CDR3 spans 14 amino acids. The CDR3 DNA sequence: TGCAGTGCTAGTGGGGCTAGCGGTGACTACGAGCAGTACTTC. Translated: CSASGASGDYEQYF.